Listed below are T cell receptor beta chains from one sample, sequenced in a study of cytomegalovirus exposure and HLA in healthy donors. The repertoire was sequenced with immunoSEQ multiplex PCR; TCRdb's copy has only in-frame clones and lacks some. Here the sample spans around 90,000 clones, around 81% being singletons. The sample taken for sequencing was PBMCs. The origin of the receptors is a man aged 25-45 years in good health and CMV-seronegative. Both conserved end residues are part of each CDR3. Fields, in order: CDR3 protein, CDR3 DNA, V gene, D gene, clone size, J gene. A D gene is named only where the DNA matches it firmly. Clone sizes are given selectively: once, few, many, or a class where the clone is expanded.

CASSPRRRQFSGELFF TGTGCCAGCTCACCCCGCCGTAGACAGTTCAGCGGGGAGCTGTTTTTT TRBV18 . . TRBJ2-2
CASSTSTLISTEAFF TGTGCCAGTAGTACCTCGACACTGATAAGCACTGAAGCTTTCTTT TRBV19 . . TRBJ1-1
CASSQVGQGLYEQYF TGTGCCAGCAGCCAAGTAGGCCAGGGACTCTACGAGCAGTACTTC TRBV4-2 . . TRBJ2-7
CASSLGTLAGVPETQYF TGTGCCAGCAGCTTAGGGACACTAGCGGGGGTACCGGAGACCCAGTACTTC TRBV7-2 TRBD2 . TRBJ2-5
CASSFRSMNTEAFF TGTGCCAGTTCCTTTCGGAGTATGAACACTGAAGCTTTCTTT TRBV27 . . TRBJ1-1
CASKNLNSPLHF TGTGCCAGCAAAAACTTAAATTCACCCCTCCACTTT TRBV5-6 . . TRBJ1-6
CASSPQGGGTQYF TGTGCCAGCAGCCCGCAAGGGGGGGGGACCCAGTACTTC TRBV5-4 . . TRBJ2-5
CASSQGTSGGISSYEQYF TGTGCCAGCAGCCAAGGGACTAGCGGGGGGATTAGCTCCTACGAGCAGTACTTC TRBV4-2 TRBD2 . TRBJ2-7
CASSGRGFDYGYTF TGTGCCAGCAGCGGAAGGGGGTTCGACTATGGCTACACCTTC TRBV9 . . TRBJ1-2
CASSVAASGGLGDTQYF TGTGCCAGCAGCGTAGCTGCTAGCGGGGGCCTGGGAGATACGCAGTATTTT TRBV9 TRBD2 . TRBJ2-3
CATKIPTGRSNYGYTF TGTGCCACCAAAATACCGACAGGACGATCTAACTATGGCTACACCTTC TRBV19 . . TRBJ1-2
CASSHKRQVNEQFF TGTGCCAGCTCACACAAGAGGCAAGTAAATGAGCAGTTCTTC TRBV18 . . TRBJ2-1
CASRKGQGMYEQYF TGTGCCAGCAGAAAAGGACAGGGGATGTACGAGCAGTACTTC TRBV7-8 TRBD1 . TRBJ2-7
CSAYTDTQYF TGCAGTGCTTACACAGATACGCAGTATTTT TRBV20-1 . . TRBJ2-3
CASSLDRVDTGELFF TGCGCCAGCAGCTTGGACAGGGTAGACACCGGGGAGCTGTTTTTT TRBV5-1 . . TRBJ2-2
CASSQWDTAQETQYF TGTGCCAGCAGCCAATGGGACACCGCACAAGAGACCCAGTACTTC TRBV11-1 . . TRBJ2-5
CASSYSGGTEAFF TGTGCCAGCAGTTACTCGGGGGGTACTGAAGCTTTCTTT TRBV6-6 . . TRBJ1-1
CASSLVARQGNTEAFF TGTGCCAGCAGCTTAGTTGCCCGACAGGGAAACACTGAAGCTTTCTTT TRBV7-6 TRBD1 . TRBJ1-1
CASSQEPIVGRYTEAFF TGCGCCAGCAGCCAAGAACCGATCGTGGGGAGATACACTGAAGCTTTCTTT TRBV4-3 . . TRBJ1-1
CASRTQGAGRYGYTF TGTGCCAGCAGGACGCAGGGGGCCGGGAGGTATGGCTACACCTTC TRBV5-4 TRBD1 . TRBJ1-2
CASTKGVGGELFF TGTGCCAGCACAAAGGGGGTCGGCGGGGAGCTGTTTTTT TRBV27 . . TRBJ2-2
CASSPGATDTQYF TGTGCCAGCTCACCAGGGGCCACAGATACGCAGTATTTT TRBV18 . . TRBJ2-3
CASSWGREETQYF TGTGCCAGCAGTTGGGGGCGGGAAGAGACCCAGTACTTC TRBV7-3 . once TRBJ2-5
CASSYSAGSYEQYF TGTGCCAGCTCGTACTCGGCAGGATCCTACGAGCAGTACTTC TRBV7-9 . . TRBJ2-7
CASSLNAGNYGYTF TGTGCCAGCAGCTTAAACGCGGGTAACTATGGCTACACCTTC TRBV7-3 . . TRBJ1-2
CASSRGQTVNTEAFF TGTGCCAGTAGTAGGGGACAGACGGTTAACACTGAAGCTTTCTTT TRBV19 TRBD1 . TRBJ1-1
CASSSWTSGSYEQYF TGTGCCAGTAGTTCCTGGACTAGCGGGTCCTACGAGCAGTACTTC TRBV19 TRBD2 . TRBJ2-7
CATALVLAGDQPPSYEQYF TGTGCCACAGCCCTTGTACTAGCGGGGGACCAACCACCCTCCTACGAGCAGTACTTC TRBV6-4 TRBD2 . TRBJ2-7
CASSQEVRDQPQHF TGCGCCAGCAGCCAAGAGGTGAGGGATCAGCCCCAGCATTTT TRBV4-1 . few TRBJ1-5
CASSPNPDSGGHGTDTQYF TGCGCCAGCAGCCCCAATCCCGATAGCGGGGGGCACGGCACAGATACGCAGTATTTT TRBV4-3 TRBD2 . TRBJ2-3
CASSFGVAGGYEQYF TGTGCCAGCAGTTTTGGGGTGGCAGGGGGGTACGAGCAGTACTTC TRBV27 . . TRBJ2-7
CASRRTGDAGNTIYF TGTGCCAGCAGGAGGACAGGGGACGCTGGAAACACCATATATTTT TRBV27 TRBD1 once TRBJ1-3
CASADRGTYEQYF TGTGCCAGCGCGGACAGGGGGACCTACGAGCAGTACTTC TRBV4-2 TRBD1 few TRBJ2-7
CASSRGGSLAGGNEQFF TGTGCCAGCAGCCGCGGGGGTAGTCTAGCGGGTGGTAATGAGCAGTTCTTC TRBV7-3 TRBD2 once TRBJ2-1
CASSWGDPYNEQFF TGCGCCAGCAGCTGGGGGGACCCCTACAATGAGCAGTTCTTC TRBV5-1 . . TRBJ2-1
CASSRGGIHYGYTF TGTGCCAGCAGCAGGGGGGGGATCCACTATGGCTACACCTTC TRBV9 . . TRBJ1-2
CASSNSRRGNHQETQYF TGTGCCAGCAGCAATAGTCGGCGGGGGAACCACCAAGAGACCCAGTACTTC TRBV21-1 . . TRBJ2-5
CASSLVTDYGYTF TGTGCCAGCAGCTTAGTTACGGACTATGGCTACACCTTC TRBV7-2 . . TRBJ1-2
CASKRTATSGNTIYF TGTGCCAGTAAGAGGACAGCCACCTCTGGAAACACCATATATTTT TRBV19 . . TRBJ1-3
CASSLAGVLSEKLFF TGCGCCAGCAGCTTGGCGGGGGTTCTAAGTGAAAAACTGTTTTTT TRBV5-1 . . TRBJ1-4
CASSEVSGDNSPLHF TGTGCCAGCAGTGAAGTCTCAGGGGATAATTCACCCCTCCACTTT TRBV25-1 . . TRBJ1-6
CASTDLDRNTEAFF TGTGCCAGCACCGACTTGGACAGAAACACTGAAGCTTTCTTT TRBV25-1 . few TRBJ1-1
CASSSGQLGGYTF TGCGCCAGCAGCTCAGGACAGTTAGGTGGCTACACCTTC TRBV5-1 . . TRBJ1-2
CASSLSDRGLDEQYF TGTGCCAGCAGCTTATCAGACAGGGGGCTTGACGAGCAGTACTTC TRBV7-2 TRBD1 . TRBJ2-7
CASSQVSGLYQPQHF TGCGCCAGCAGCCAAGTTTCGGGACTCTATCAGCCCCAGCATTTT TRBV4-1 . few TRBJ1-5
CASSRLGLGESNTQYF TGTGCCAGCAGTCGGCTAGGACTAGGAGAGTCAAATACGCAGTATTTT TRBV5-6 TRBD2 . TRBJ2-3
CASSEHIAKNIQYF TGTGCCAGCAGTGAACACATAGCCAAAAACATTCAGTACTTC TRBV2 . . TRBJ2-4
CASSSAGRAGGTQYF TGTGCCAGCAGCTCCGCGGGCAGGGCCGGGGGGACCCAGTACTTC TRBV28 . . TRBJ2-5
CASSTGGLGTDTQYF TGTGCCAGCAGTACAGGGGGGCTGGGCACAGATACGCAGTATTTT TRBV6-1 TRBD1 . TRBJ2-3
CASSQDTSGSTDTQYF TGCGCCAGCAGCCAAGATACTAGCGGGAGTACAGATACGCAGTATTTT TRBV4-1 TRBD2 . TRBJ2-3
CASSPPGAEKQETQYF TGTGCCAGCTCACCACCGGGCGCTGAAAAGCAAGAGACCCAGTACTTC TRBV18 . . TRBJ2-5
CASSIQGGTEAFF TGTGCCAGCAGTATCCAGGGCGGCACTGAAGCTTTCTTT TRBV6-4 . . TRBJ1-1
CASSYSGQLQETQYF TGTGCCAGCAGTTATTCGGGACAGCTCCAAGAGACCCAGTACTTC TRBV6-5 TRBD1 once TRBJ2-5
CASSPVWEALLSGNTIYF TGTGCCAGCAGCCCTGTGTGGGAGGCCCTACTCTCTGGAAACACCATATATTTT TRBV5-5 . . TRBJ1-3
CASSESGEPYNEQFF TGTGCCAGCAGTGAATCGGGGGAGCCCTACAATGAGCAGTTCTTC TRBV6-1 . . TRBJ2-1
CASSLRWQAKNEKLFF TGTGCCAGCAGCTTGAGATGGCAGGCGAAGAATGAAAAACTGTTTTTT TRBV5-6 . few TRBJ1-4
CASSLRGGAFDEQFF TGCGCCAGCAGCCTCCGGGGGGGCGCTTTTGATGAGCAGTTCTTC TRBV5-1 TRBD2 . TRBJ2-1
CAISGRGGEDTQYF TGTGCCATCAGTGGGCGGGGGGGCGAGGATACGCAGTATTTT TRBV10-3 TRBD2 . TRBJ2-3
CSSSLAGIGAFF TGTTCCAGCAGCTTAGCGGGCATTGGGGCTTTCTTT TRBV7-9 . . TRBJ1-1
CASSSSPALSGYTF TGTGCCAGCAGCTCTAGCCCCGCATTATCTGGCTACACCTTC TRBV7-9 . . TRBJ1-2